The clone carrying this T cell receptor beta chain has just a few counts. The sample comes from a study of response to subunit inactivated influenza vaccine. TCRdb reanalysed the RT-PCR reads using MiXCR and keeps one entry per CDR3 protein. The table has hundreds of thousands of distinct CDR3 sequences, about 11% seen once. The CDR3 length is 16 residues. Germline values: CDR1 MNHEY, CDR2 SMNVEV (reference sequence). V trimming: 4 bases; J trimming: 5 bases; junction bases outside the gene matches: 14. The data were also submitted as part of a second study, on T cells expressing NK-cell markers. That paper states: It was by 5'RACE template switching with UMIs that TCR beta cDNA was made. The study found dominant NKG2C+ clonotypes at about 1.0-7.0% of CD8+ T cells in roughly six donors. A few donors' CD3+CD56-NKG2C+ cells were dominated by the same clonotypes.

This TCR derives from a man aged 50 or older who received an inactivated influenza vaccine. The chain has TRBV27 and TRBJ2-7, with 7 bases that match TRBD1. Specimen: PBMCs from blood, collected on the day of vaccination. The CDR3 DNA follows: TGTGCCAGCAGTTCCTATACGACAGGGATAAACCACGAGCAGTACTTC. Encoded protein: CASSSYTTGINHEQYF.